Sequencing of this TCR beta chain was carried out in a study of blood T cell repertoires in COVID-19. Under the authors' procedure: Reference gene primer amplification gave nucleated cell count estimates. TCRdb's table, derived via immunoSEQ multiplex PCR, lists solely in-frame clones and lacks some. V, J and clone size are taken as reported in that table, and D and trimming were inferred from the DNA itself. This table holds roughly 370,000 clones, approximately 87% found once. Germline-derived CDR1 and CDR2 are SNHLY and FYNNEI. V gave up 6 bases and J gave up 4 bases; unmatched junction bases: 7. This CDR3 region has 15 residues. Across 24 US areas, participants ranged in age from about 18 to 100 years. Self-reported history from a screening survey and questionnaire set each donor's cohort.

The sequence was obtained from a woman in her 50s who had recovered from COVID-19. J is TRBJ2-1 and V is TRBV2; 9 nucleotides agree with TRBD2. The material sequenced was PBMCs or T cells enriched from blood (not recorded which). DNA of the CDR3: TGTGCCAGCAGACTCCTAGCGGGGAGATACAATGAGCAGTTCTTC. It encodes CASRLLAGRYNEQFF.